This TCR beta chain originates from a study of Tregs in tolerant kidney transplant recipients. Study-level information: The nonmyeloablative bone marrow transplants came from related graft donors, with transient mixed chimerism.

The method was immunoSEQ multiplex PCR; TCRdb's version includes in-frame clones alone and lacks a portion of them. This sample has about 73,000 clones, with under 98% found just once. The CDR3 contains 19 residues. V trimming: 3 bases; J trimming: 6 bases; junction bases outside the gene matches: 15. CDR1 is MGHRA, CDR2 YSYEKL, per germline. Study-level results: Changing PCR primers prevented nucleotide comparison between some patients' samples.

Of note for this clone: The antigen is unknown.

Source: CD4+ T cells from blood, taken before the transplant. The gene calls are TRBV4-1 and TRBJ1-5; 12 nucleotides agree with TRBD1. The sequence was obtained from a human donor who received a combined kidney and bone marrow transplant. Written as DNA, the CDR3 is TGCGCCAGCAGCCAGAAGAGGGGGACAGGGGGCGATCGAAGTCAGCCCCAGCATTTT. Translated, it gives CASSQKRGTGGDRSQPQHF.